The 23 T cell receptor beta chains below were found in one sample sequenced in a study of blood T cell repertoires in COVID-19. The data were produced by immunoSEQ multiplex PCR, yet TCRdb's version contains in-frame clones alone and is incomplete. Found here are 350,000 to 400,000 clones, about nine tenths of them singletons; the top ten hold about 1.7%. Sequencing was carried out using PBMCs or T cells enriched from blood (not recorded which). The receptors originated from a woman younger than 45 who had recovered from COVID-19.

The rearrangement joins TRBV14 to TRBJ1-2; D is unresolved. V lost 4 bases and J 2 bases, leaving 14 bases between the germline ends. The CDR3 runs 15 residues. Germline-derived CDR1 and CDR2 are SGHDN and FVKESK. The CDR3 DNA sequence: TGTGCCAGCAGCCTCATAGGTGGGCTCAACTATGGCTACACCTTC. This encodes CASSLIGGLNYGYTF.

The V gene is TRBV3-1 (or the pseudogene TRBV3-2), the J gene TRBJ1-4; D gene unclear. This CDR3 has 16 amino acids. The V and J ends lost 2 bases and 7 bases respectively, with 17 bases between them. The V gene's germline CDR1 is LGHDT and CDR2 YNNKEL (reference sequence). The chain's CDR3 is CASSQLPWAMGEKLFF. In DNA, the CDR3 is TGTGCCAGCAGCCAACTTCCCTGGGCTATGGGTGAAAAACTGTTTTTT.

This clone was recorded once. This chain connects TRBV5-4 to TRBJ2-7; 10 positions match TRBD2. The trim removed 5 bases at V and 4 bases at J, leaving 9 bases unmatched. Germline CDR1 is SGHNT and CDR2 is YYREEE (reference sequence). The CDR3 consists of 15 residues. This CDR3 reads CASRPERGGAYEQYF. DNA of the CDR3: TGTGCCAGCAGACCAGAGCGGGGGGGGGCATACGAGCAGTACTTC.

The chain uses TRBV5-1 and TRBJ2-5; D may be TRBD1 (5 bases). Germline loops: CDR1 SGHRS, CDR2 YFSETQ. V lost 1 base and J lost 7, with 11 bases in between. The CDR3 extends over 13 amino acids. The CDR3 sequence is CASSLTPQGTQYF. The CDR3 region has the DNA TGCGCCAGCAGCTTGACTCCTCAGGGGACCCAGTACTTC. Full variable domain (remainder filled in from reference TRBV5-1 and TRBJ2-5): KAGVTQTPRYLIKTRGQQVTLSCSPISGHRSVSWYQQTPGQGLQFLFEYFSETQRNKGNFPGRFSGRQFSNSRSEMNVSTLELGDSALYLCASSLTPQGTQYFGPGTRLLVL.

The chain links TRBV18 to TRBJ2-7; 8 bases are a match to TRBD1. CDR3 size: 16 residues. In germline, CDR1 is KGHSH, CDR2 LQKENI. Trimming at V came to 2 bases and at J to 2 bases, leaving 8 bases not matched to a gene. CDR3 coding DNA: TGTGCCAGCTCACCATTAAAAGGGGGACAGGCCTACGAGCAGTACTTC. It is translated as CASSPLKGGQAYEQYF.

The chain has TRBV2 and TRBJ1-5, with a possible D match to TRBD1 (5 bases). The CDR3 spans 13 residues. In germline, CDR1 is SNHLY, CDR2 FYNNEI. V lost 4 bases, J lost 5 bases, and 9 bases lay in between. This CDR3 reads CASSGQRDQPQHF. In DNA, the CDR3 is TGTGCCAGCAGTGGACAGCGTGATCAGCCCCAGCATTTT. Supplemented by reference TRBV2 and TRBJ1-5, the full variable domain reads EPEVTQTPSHQVTQMGQEVILRCVPISNHLYFYWYRQILGQKVEFLVSFYNNEISEKSEIFDDQFSVERPDGSNFTLKIRSTKLEDSAMYFCASSGQRDQPQHFGDGTRLSIL.

The V and J genes are TRBV14 and TRBJ1-2; perhaps TRBD1 as D (5 bases). Germline CDR1 and CDR2: SGHDN and FVKESK. With 1 base removed from V and 8 bases from J, the gap between germline ends came to 14 bases. The CDR3 length is 14 residues. CDR3: CASSQVLGGSGYTF. The CDR3 DNA follows: TGTGCCAGCAGCCAAGTTCTTGGGGGGAGCGGCTACACCTTC.

V gene TRBV30 combines with J gene TRBJ2-3; 9 positions agree with TRBD2. This CDR3 has 14 residues. The V segment lost 4 bases and the J segment 2 bases; nucleotides outside the gene matches: 4. The germline V gene has CDR1 GTSNPN and CDR2 SVGIG (reference sequence). In nucleotides, the CDR3 is TGTGCCTGGAACCTAGCGGGACTCACAGATACGCAGTATTTT. This gives the protein CAWNLAGLTDTQYF.

J is TRBJ2-1 and V is TRBV11-2; D is perhaps TRBD2 (6 bases). V was trimmed by 5 bases and J by 15 bases, leaving 17 bases between them. CDR1 and CDR2 (germline): SGHAT, FQNNGV. The CDR3 is 12 residues long. For the CDR3, the DNA is TGTGCCAGCAGCCCTTCTTCCAGGGAGGCGTTCTTC. Protein product: CASSPSSREAFF. The full variable domain, completed using reference TRBV11-2 and TRBJ2-1, is EAGVAQSPRYKIIEKRQSVAFWCNPISGHATLYWYQQILGQGPKLLIQFQNNGVVDDSQLPKDRFSAERLKGVDSTLKIQPAKLEDSAVYLCASSPSSREAFFGPGTRLTVL.

The chain links TRBV27 to TRBJ2-1; 8 positions agree with TRBD1. The CDR3 has 16 residues. Germline V CDR1 and CDR2: MNHEY, SMNVEV (reference sequence). Losses at the gene ends were 5 bases for V and 0 bases for J; bases not matched to a gene: 6. CDR3 in amino acids: CASSIVGTGSYNEQFF. The DNA for the CDR3 is TGTGCCAGCAGTATTGTCGGGACAGGCTCCTACAATGAGCAGTTCTTC.

V gene TRBV6-5 combines with J gene TRBJ1-3, with a possible D match to TRBD1 (6 bases). The CDR3 has 11 residues. V was trimmed by 11 bases and J by 4 bases, leaving 9 bases between them. Per the germline V gene, CDR1 is MNHEY and CDR2 is SVGAGI. The chain's CDR3 is CAGDRGNTIYF. The CDR3 DNA sequence: TGTGCCGGCGACAGGGGAAACACCATATATTTT.

This chain links TRBV30 with TRBJ2-3; D might be TRBD2 (5 bases). The CDR3 runs 11 residues. Germline V gene sequence: CDR1 GTSNPN, CDR2 SVGIG (reference sequence). Trimming removed 5 bases from V and 4 bases from J, with 7 bases in between. Here the CDR3 DNA reads TGTGCCTGGTCGGGGTCAGATACGCAGTATTTT. Protein: CAWSGSDTQYF.

The V gene is TRBV30, the J gene TRBJ1-3, with D hard to call. The CDR3 contains 14 residues. V was cut by 2 bases and J by 2 bases, with 10 bases left in between. Germline V gene lookup returns CDR1 GTSNPN and CDR2 SVGIG (reference sequence). The CDR3 nucleotides are TGTGCCTGGAGTCCCTCTACCGCTGGAAACACCATATATTTT. Translating gives CAWSPSTAGNTIYF.

The chain employs TRBV14 and TRBJ2-7, with TRBD2 matching over 12 bases. Trimming removed 1 base from V and 9 bases from J; junction bases left unmatched: 4. This CDR3 is 14 amino acids long. The germline CDR1 and CDR2 sequences are SGHDN and FVKESK. The CDR3 loop reads CASSQGGTSGLQYF. The CDR3 DNA reads as TGTGCCAGCAGCCAAGGAGGGACTAGCGGGCTGCAGTACTTC.

The gene calls are TRBV6-5 and TRBJ2-7; TRBD2 is a possible D gene (5 bases). Trimming took 9 bases from V and 1 from J, leaving 13 bases between them. CDR3 length: 13 residues. Germline values: CDR1 MNHEY, CDR2 SVGAGI. The CDR3 protein is CARTLRVSYEQYF. The CDR3 region has the DNA TGTGCCAGGACACTGCGGGTTTCCTACGAGCAGTACTTC.

This chain joins TRBV23-1 and TRBJ2-7; 9 nucleotides line up with TRBD1. TRBV23-1 is an ORF for which the function is uncertain. The CDR3 totals 19 residues. V shed 0 bases, J shed 3 bases, and the junction held 15 bases outside the gene matches. CDR3 loop: CASSQSPPEPGTGRYEQYF. For the CDR3, the DNA is TGCGCCAGCAGTCAATCACCCCCTGAACCCGGGACAGGGCGCTACGAGCAGTACTTC.

V usage is TRBV27 and J usage is TRBJ1-2; 7 positions match TRBD1. V was pared by 5 bases and J by 3 bases, with 12 bases of the junction left unmatched. The V gene's germline CDR1 is MNHEY and CDR2 SMNVEV (reference sequence). The CDR3 has 16 amino acids. The CDR3 loop is CASSATFGTVDYGYTF. DNA of the CDR3: TGTGCCAGCAGTGCGACTTTCGGGACAGTAGACTATGGCTACACCTTC.

This chain uses TRBV19 with TRBJ1-5; no clear D gene. The CDR3 covers 15 residues. The V end was cut by 2 bases, the J end by 0 bases, with 8 bases between. Germline lookup yields CDR1 LNHDA and CDR2 SQIVND (reference sequence). CDR3 sequence: CASSITVNSNQPQHF. The CDR3 DNA reads TGTGCCAGTAGTATAACAGTAAATAGCAATCAGCCCCAGCATTTT.

The V gene is TRBV10-3, the J gene TRBJ1-5; D is uncertain. Trimming took off 8 bases at V and 8 bases at J, with 13 bases between the two ends. The germline gives CDR1 ENHRY, CDR2 SYGVKD. The CDR3 covers 12 residues. The CDR3 reads CAISGGSEPQHF. CDR3 nucleotide sequence: TGTGCCATCTCTGGCGGGTCCGAGCCCCAGCATTTT.

The chain recombines TRBV20-1 with TRBJ1-5; D not resolved. V was pared by 3 bases and J by 7 bases, with 10 bases between. The CDR3 has 12 amino acids. Germline V gene sequence: CDR1 DFQATT, CDR2 SNEGSKA (reference sequence). The CDR3 DNA reads TGCAGTGCTAGTCGGGTAAGCCAGCCCCAGCATTTT. Its protein is CSASRVSQPQHF.

V and J are TRBV14 and TRBJ2-5; no clear D gene. This CDR3 comprises 15 residues. V lost 2 bases and J 5 bases, leaving 15 bases between the germline ends. Per the germline V gene, CDR1 is SGHDN and CDR2 is FVKESK. CDR3 sequence reads: CASSQLYSTGETQYF. The CDR3 DNA sequence: TGTGCCAGCAGCCAACTCTATTCGACCGGGGAGACCCAGTACTTC.

The chain is built from TRBV7-2 and TRBJ1-1, with TRBD1 identical over 7 bases. Germline V lookup: CDR1 SGHTA, CDR2 FQGNSA. CDR3 length equals 18 residues. With V trimmed by 0 bases and J by 5 bases, 15 bases remained unmatched. The CDR3 sequence: CASSLASLGGGASTEAFF. CDR3 DNA: TGTGCCAGCAGCTTAGCCTCACTAGGAGGGGGCGCTTCTACTGAAGCTTTCTTT.

This chain joins TRBV7-2 and TRBJ1-3; D call uncertain. Per the germline V gene, CDR1 is SGHTA and CDR2 is FQGNSA. This CDR3 region has 16 residues. The ends were cut back, 1 base at V and 0 bases at J, with 10 bases in the middle. The chain's CDR3 is CASSLGGPYSGNTIYF. As DNA, the CDR3 is TGTGCCAGCAGCTTAGGTGGGCCATACTCTGGAAACACCATATATTTT.